Following are 4 T cell receptor beta chains from one sample sequenced in a study of STAT5B mutations in CD4+ large granular lymphocyte leukemia. Sequencing was performed with immunoSEQ multiplex PCR; in TCRdb, only in-frame clones are kept and a portion is missing. The sample lists some 30,000 clones, about three quarters occurring once. Sequenced input: CD4+ T cells from blood buffy coats. The receptors come from a human donor in good health.

The chain recombines TRBV9 with TRBJ2-3, with 12 nucleotides matching TRBD2. V gave up 3 bases and J gave up 5 bases; unmatched junction bases: 7. Germline V CDR1 and CDR2: SGDLS, YYNGEE. CDR3 length: 16 amino acids. The CDR3 protein is CASSETSGSVGDTQYF. Here the CDR3 DNA reads TGTGCCAGCAGCGAGACTAGCGGGAGCGTGGGAGATACGCAGTATTTT.

This rearrangement joins TRBV2 to TRBJ2-7; a possible D gene is TRBD1 (6 bases). Germline lookup yields CDR1 SNHLY and CDR2 FYNNEI. V dropped 7 bases and J dropped 0 bases, with 13 bases sitting between them. There are 14 residues in the CDR3. CDR3 DNA: TGTGCCAGCAAAGAAGACAGGAGCTCCTACGAGCAGTACTTC. Translated: CASKEDRSSYEQYF.

V usage is TRBV9 and J usage is TRBJ2-3; 7 bases line up with TRBD2. After removal of 0 bases from V and 6 bases from J, the junction contained 10 bases not matched to a gene. The V gene's germline CDR1 is SGDLS and CDR2 YYNGEE. This CDR3 is built from 16 residues. The CDR3 coding sequence is TGTGCCAGCAGCGTAGTTTATACGGGCGGGAGTGATACGCAGTATTTT. Protein product: CASSVVYTGGSDTQYF.

J is TRBJ1-1 and V is TRBV2; 7 bases match TRBD1. J lost 0 bases, V lost 7 bases, and 11 bases had no gene match. Germline V gene lookup returns CDR1 SNHLY and CDR2 FYNNEI. The CDR3 loop spans 16 amino acids. The CDR3 here is CASILQGNWMNTEAFF. For the CDR3, the DNA is TGTGCCAGCATTCTACAGGGGAACTGGATGAACACTGAAGCTTTCTTT.